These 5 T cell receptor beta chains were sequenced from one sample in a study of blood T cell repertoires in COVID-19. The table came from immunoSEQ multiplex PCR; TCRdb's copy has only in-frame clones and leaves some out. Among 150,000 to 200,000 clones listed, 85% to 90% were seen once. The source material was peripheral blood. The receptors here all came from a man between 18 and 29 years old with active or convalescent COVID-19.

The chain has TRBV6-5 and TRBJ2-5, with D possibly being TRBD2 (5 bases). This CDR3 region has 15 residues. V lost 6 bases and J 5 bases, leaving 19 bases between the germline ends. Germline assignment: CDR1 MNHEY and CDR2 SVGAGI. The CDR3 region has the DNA TGTGCCAGCAGGAAGGGCCTAGGGTGGGAGGAGACCCAGTACTTC. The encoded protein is CASRKGLGWEETQYF.

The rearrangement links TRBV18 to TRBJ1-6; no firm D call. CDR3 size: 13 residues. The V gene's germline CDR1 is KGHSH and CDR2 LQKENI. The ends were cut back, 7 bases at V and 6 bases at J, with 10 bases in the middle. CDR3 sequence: CASFSTGNSPLHF. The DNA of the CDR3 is TGTGCCAGCTTCTCGACGGGTAATTCACCCCTCCACTTT.

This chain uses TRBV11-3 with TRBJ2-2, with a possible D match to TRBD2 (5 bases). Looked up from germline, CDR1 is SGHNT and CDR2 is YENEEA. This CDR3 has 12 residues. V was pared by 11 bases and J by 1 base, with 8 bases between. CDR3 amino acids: CAYGGNTGELFF. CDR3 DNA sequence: TGTGCCTATGGAGGGAACACCGGGGAGCTGTTTTTT.

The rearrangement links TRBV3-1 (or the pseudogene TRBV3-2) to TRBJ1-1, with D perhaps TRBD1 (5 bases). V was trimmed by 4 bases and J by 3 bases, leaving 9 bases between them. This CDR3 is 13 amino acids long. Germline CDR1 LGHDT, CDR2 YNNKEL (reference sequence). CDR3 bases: TGTGCCAGCAGCCCCCGACAGTACACTGAAGCTTTCTTT. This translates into CASSPRQYTEAFF.

The CDR3 loop is CASSVASGYTDTQYF. CDR3 sequence (DNA): TGTGCCAGCAGCGTAGCTAGCGGATACACAGATACGCAGTATTTT. The chain carries TRBV9 and TRBJ2-3; 7 bases are shared with TRBD2. The CDR3 consists of 15 residues. Germline assignment: CDR1 SGDLS and CDR2 YYNGEE. Trimming removed 0 bases from V and 2 bases from J; junction bases left unmatched: 3.